The rows below give T cell receptor beta chains drawn from one sample of a study of blood T cell repertoires in COVID-19. Method: immunoSEQ multiplex PCR; TCRdb's copy keeps in-frame clones and lacks some. This sample has under 200,000 clones, with roughly 83% found just once. Sequenced input: peripheral blood. Receptors were obtained from a human donor in a cohort sampled during active COVID-19. Each CDR3 is given with its conserved first and last residue. Fields, in order: D gene, clone size, V gene, J gene, CDR3 protein, CDR3 DNA. D genes are given only for firm matches. Clone size is not always given. Where it is, it says once, few, many or a class for expanded clones.

TRBD1	-	TRBV5-1	TRBJ1-1	CASTRTGPRPEAFF	TGCGCCAGCACCAGGACAGGGCCCAGACCTGAAGCTTTCTTT
TRBD1	-	TRBV11-3	TRBJ2-7	CASSSGTGDEQYF	TGTGCCAGCAGCTCCGGGACAGGGGACGAGCAGTACTTC
TRBD1	-	TRBV19	TRBJ1-5	CASTTGGASQPQHF	TGTGCCAGTACAACAGGGGGCGCAAGTCAGCCCCAGCATTTT
TRBD1	-	TRBV19	TRBJ2-5	CASSIDRGQGQETQYF	TGTGCCAGTAGTATAGACAGGGGACAGGGGCAAGAGACCCAGTACTTC
TRBD2	few	TRBV11-2	TRBJ2-7	CASSTSGRSTYEQYF	TGTGCCAGCAGTACTAGCGGGAGGTCTACCTACGAGCAGTACTTC
TRBD2	once	TRBV3-1/TRBV3-2	TRBJ2-5	CASRVPSSGGKTTQYF	TGTGCCAGCAGGGTACCGTCTAGCGGGGGCAAAACGACCCAGTACTTC
TRBD2	few	TRBV5-4	TRBJ2-3	CASSSYSGSRTDTQYF	TGTGCCAGCAGCTCCTATAGCGGGAGTAGGACAGATACGCAGTATTTT
TRBD1	-	TRBV7-2	TRBJ1-6	CASTFTDRERSPLHF	TGTGCCAGCACTTTTACCGACAGGGAGCGTTCACCCCTCCACTTT
-	-	TRBV14	TRBJ2-5	CASSQELGGTQYF	TGTGCCAGCAGCCAAGAATTAGGGGGGACCCAGTACTTC
-	-	TRBV5-1	TRBJ2-7	CASDGQGISSYEQYF	TGCGCCAGCGATGGCCAGGGGATTAGCTCCTACGAGCAGTACTTC
TRBD2	-	TRBV6-1	TRBJ2-7	CASSEGAGGTYEQYF	TGTGCCAGCAGTGAAGGTGCGGGGGGTACCTACGAGCAGTACTTC
-	-	TRBV19	TRBJ2-7	CASTGGKRAVLEF	TGTGCCAGTACGGGGGGCAAACGAGCAGTACTAGAATTC
TRBD1	-	TRBV2	TRBJ1-2	CASSLTGNYGYTF	TGTGCCAGCAGCTTGACAGGGAACTATGGCTACACCTTC
TRBD2	-	TRBV7-2	TRBJ2-1	CASSPFGTGTSGTNEQFF	TGTGCCAGCAGCCCCTTCGGAACCGGGACTAGCGGGACGAATGAGCAGTTCTTC
TRBD2	few	TRBV9	TRBJ2-3	CASSGLAGGTDTQYF	TGTGCCAGCAGCGGACTAGCGGGGGGGACAGATACGCAGTATTTT